Sequencing of this T cell receptor beta chain was carried out in a study of cytomegalovirus exposure and HLA in healthy donors. Study overall: A subsequent analysis reported that the 100 to 150 validation repertoires were produced on the same platform that had also been used for the 666 first-cohort repertoires.

The study, taken as a whole, reports: Using the classifier, cytomegalovirus status was reportedly diagnosed with high specificity and sensitivity. The authors enumerated 150 to 200 TCR beta chains as linked to cytomegalovirus. In vitro confirmation showed three CMV-associated chains to be CMV antigen specific.

This clone has more than one count but fewer than ten. What it binds is unknown. Data came from immunoSEQ multiplex PCR; TCRdb stores just in-frame clones and leaves some out. Counted here are 140,000 or so clones, around 90% occurring once; the ten biggest clones make up 6.2%. J lost 2 bases, V lost 0 bases, and 5 bases had no gene match. The CDR3 runs to 17 residues. Germline CDR1 is SGHAT and CDR2 is FQNNGV. The receptor was derived from a woman in her thirties in good health and CMV-seropositive. This chain links TRBV11-2 with TRBJ2-5, with 11 bases aligning to TRBD2. Sample: PBMCs. CDR3 in DNA: TGTGCCAGCAGCTTAGAACCTGGGACTAGCGGACAAGAGACCCAGTACTTC. It specifies CASSLEPGTSGQETQYF.